The clone carrying this TCR beta chain was seen many times. What it binds is not known. The sample belongs to a study of response to subunit inactivated influenza vaccine. Study-wide points: Authors suggested few new T cells are recruited by each seasonal influenza vaccination.

In TCRdb, the RT-PCR reads were re-called with MiXCR into one record per CDR3 protein. This sample has some 500,000 distinct CDR3 sequences, with 15% to 20% found just once. This CDR3 spans 17 amino acids. Germline values: CDR1 SGHRS, CDR2 YFSETQ. Trimming took 3 bases from V and 4 from J; bases not matched to a gene: 12. The specimen comprised CD4+ T cells sorted from PBMCs, sampled less than 30 months after vaccination. The genes are TRBV5-1 and TRBJ1-4; 7 bases align to TRBD1. The TCR originated in a man aged 50-75 years who received an inactivated influenza vaccine. The CDR3 coding sequence is TGCGCCAGCAGCTCGGGACAGCCTAGAGTTAATAATGAAAAACTGTTTTTT. It codes for CASSSGQPRVNNEKLFF. The variable domain in full, completed from reference TRBV5-1 and TRBJ1-4, reads KAGVTQTPRYLIKTRGQQVTLSCSPISGHRSVSWYQQTPGQGLQFLFEYFSETQRNKGNFPGRFSGRQFSNSRSEMNVSTLELGDSALYLCASSSGQPRVNNEKLFFGSGTQLSVL.